The 25 T cell receptor beta chains reported below all come from one sample, sequenced in a study of cytomegalovirus exposure and HLA in healthy donors. Assay: immunoSEQ multiplex PCR; the TCRdb copy retains only in-frame clones and omits some. The table shows approximately 220,000 clones, with 75% to 90% occurring only once. The sequencing sample was made of PBMCs. These receptor sequences come from a woman in her thirties in good health and CMV-seropositive.

The chain employs TRBV5-1 and TRBJ1-1, with D hard to call. CDR1 SGHRS and CDR2 YFSETQ come from the germline V gene. V was clipped by 0 bases and J by 11 bases, with 14 bases between them. The CDR3 spans 13 residues. CDR3 residues: CASSLALWQEAFF. The CDR3 DNA is TGCGCCAGCAGCTTGGCCCTCTGGCAGGAGGCTTTCTTT.

This rearrangement joins TRBV6-1 to TRBJ2-5; the D is unclear. Germline assignment: CDR1 MNHNS and CDR2 SASEGT. V lost 3 bases and J lost 7, with 3 bases in between. This CDR3 contains 10 residues. CDR3 amino acids: CASSDRTQYF. In nucleotides, the CDR3 is TGTGCCAGCAGTGACCGGACCCAGTACTTC.

The CDR3 DNA sequence: TGTGCCAGCAGGGACAGGCACATGAACACTGAAGCTTTCTTT. Its translation: CASRDRHMNTEAFF. V usage is TRBV6-5 and J usage is TRBJ1-1; 7 positions match TRBD1. CDR1 and CDR2 from the germline V gene are MNHEY and SVGAGI. V trimming: 6 bases; J trimming: 0 bases; junction bases outside the gene matches: 4. The CDR3 loop spans 14 amino acids.

The chain joins TRBV4-3 to TRBJ2-5, with D perhaps matching TRBD1 (5 bases). The CDR3 runs to 15 residues. V was shortened by 0 bases and J by 2 bases, with 10 bases between the two germline ends. Germline lookup yields CDR1 LGHNA and CDR2 YSLEER. The CDR3 region has the DNA TGCGCCAGCAGCCAAGATGGGGCTAATCAAGAGACCCAGTACTTC. As protein: CASSQDGANQETQYF.

The V call is TRBV18, the J call TRBJ1-4, with a weak D call TRBD1 (5 bases). Trimming took 5 bases from V and 7 from J, leaving 14 bases between them. CDR3 length: 14 residues. The V gene's germline CDR1 is KGHSH and CDR2 LQKENI. The CDR3 region is CASSFQGDGEKLFF. CDR3 in DNA: TGTGCCAGCTCATTTCAGGGCGACGGTGAAAAACTGTTTTTT.

This clone was seen once. The V and J genes are TRBV5-1 and TRBJ1-1; D not certain. Trimming left V 0 bases short and J 2 bases short, with 11 bases between. This CDR3 has 15 residues. Germline CDR1 and CDR2: SGHRS and YFSETQ. In DNA, the CDR3 is TGCGCCAGCAGCTTGGGTGCGCTTGGAAACACTGAAGCTTTCTTT. This translates into CASSLGALGNTEAFF.

The chain has TRBV9 and TRBJ2-1; TRBD2 aligns across 8 bases. V trimming: 4 bases; J trimming: 8 bases; junction bases outside the gene matches: 20. The CDR3 totals 18 residues. CDR1 is SGDLS, CDR2 YYNGEE, per germline. CDR3 sequence: CASSSRIGSAGVGDEQFF. DNA for the CDR3: TGTGCCAGCAGCTCACGTATCGGTTCAGCGGGAGTGGGAGATGAGCAGTTCTTC.

V and J are TRBV30 and TRBJ1-1, with unresolved D. V was shortened by 1 base and J by 2 bases, with 8 bases between the two germline ends. The CDR3 is 13 residues long. The germline CDR1 and CDR2 sequences are GTSNPN and SVGIG (reference sequence). CDR3: CAWSESANTEAFF. DNA for the CDR3: TGTGCCTGGAGTGAGTCAGCTAACACTGAAGCTTTCTTT. Variable domain in full (rest from reference TRBV30 and TRBJ1-1): SQTIHQWPATLVQPVGSPLSLECTVEGTSNPNLYWYRQAAGRGLQLLFYSVGIGQISSEVPQNLSASRPQDRQFILSSKKLLLSDSGFYLCAWSESANTEAFFGQGTRLTVV.

This clone turned up a few times. The rearrangement joins TRBV4-3 to TRBJ2-7, with TRBD2 matching 9 bases. Germline CDR1 and CDR2: LGHNA and YSLEER. CDR3 size: 16 residues. J lost 1 base, V lost 5 bases, and 9 bases had no gene match. CDR3 coding DNA: TGCGCCAGCAGCACAACATTAGCGGGAGAGTCCTACGAGCAGTACTTC. It codes for CASSTTLAGESYEQYF.

The chain has TRBV2 and TRBJ1-2, with a weak D call TRBD1 (5 bases). V lost 7 bases to trimming and J lost 4 bases, with 13 bases between them. Germline values: CDR1 SNHLY, CDR2 FYNNEI. This CDR3 is 13 amino acids long. The CDR3 nucleotides are TGTGCCAGCATTCCCCGGGACGGCTATGGCTACACCTTC. Amino acid sequence: CASIPRDGYGYTF.

The J gene is TRBJ1-1, the V gene TRBV2; maybe TRBD1 (5 bases). The germline V gene encodes CDR1 SNHLY and CDR2 FYNNEI. This CDR3 comprises 12 residues. V was trimmed by 2 bases and J by 10 bases, leaving 11 bases between them. The CDR3 DNA reads as TGTGCCAGCAGTGAATATCTGGGGGGAGCTTTCTTT. Amino acids: CASSEYLGGAFF.

V gene TRBV28 combines with J gene TRBJ2-3; 8 nucleotides agree with TRBD1. V was clipped by 6 bases and J by 2 bases; unmatched bases: 7. The CDR3 loop spans 15 amino acids. Per the germline V gene, CDR1 is MDHEN and CDR2 is SYDVKM. Written as DNA, the CDR3 is TGTGCCAGCAGCCACATGGACAGGGCCACAGATACGCAGTATTTT. It translates to CASSHMDRATDTQYF.

The rearrangement links TRBV9 to TRBJ2-7, with a possible D match to TRBD1 (5 bases). V lost 3 bases and J 5 bases, leaving 15 bases between the germline ends. Per the germline V gene, CDR1 is SGDLS and CDR2 is YYNGEE. The CDR3 runs 14 residues. The CDR3 coding sequence is TGTGCCAGCAGCGCAACAGGTACCGGCAACGAGCAGTACTTC. The encoded protein is CASSATGTGNEQYF.

The chain has TRBV2 and TRBJ1-2; D is unresolved. Deletions cut 3 bases from V and 3 bases from J, with 11 bases between. CDR3 length: 14 residues. In germline, CDR1 is SNHLY, CDR2 FYNNEI. CDR3 DNA: TGTGCCAGCAGTGAGCGGTACCTATACTATGGCTACACCTTC. This codes for CASSERYLYYGYTF.

This sequence joins TRBV6-1 and TRBJ2-7; unclear D gene. V lost 3 bases and J 5 bases, leaving 14 bases between the germline ends. Germline V lookup: CDR1 MNHNS, CDR2 SASEGT. The CDR3 has 14 residues. CDR3 DNA sequence: TGTGCCAGCAGTGAGGTTTTCGGTCGTCACGAGCAGTACTTC. Encoded protein: CASSEVFGRHEQYF.

The chain is built from TRBV4-1 and TRBJ1-3; the D is unclear. The germline gives CDR1 MGHRA, CDR2 YSYEKL. The CDR3 extends over 18 amino acids. The germline V and J ends were trimmed by 0 bases and 0 bases, with 15 bases remaining between them. The CDR3 sequence: CASSQDNGRIYSGNTIYF. CDR3 DNA sequence: TGCGCCAGCAGCCAAGATAATGGCAGAATATACTCTGGAAACACCATATATTTT.

J is TRBJ2-1 and V is TRBV14, with 14 bases that match TRBD2. V dropped 1 base and J dropped 9; count of bases not matched to a gene: 5. From germline, CDR1 is SGHDN and CDR2 FVKESK. There are 16 residues in the CDR3. The CDR3 loop is CASSQVRLAGGSEQFF. CDR3 DNA: TGTGCCAGCAGCCAAGTTCGACTAGCGGGAGGGTCTGAGCAGTTCTTC.

The V gene is TRBV6-5, the J gene TRBJ1-4; tentative D call: TRBD1 (6 bases). V was pared by 6 bases and J by 7 bases, with 12 bases between. The CDR3 runs 13 residues. The V gene's germline CDR1 is MNHEY and CDR2 SVGAGI. The CDR3 is CASRRTDSEKLFF. CDR3 DNA sequence: TGTGCCAGCAGACGGACAGATAGTGAAAAACTGTTTTTT.

The chain joins TRBV27 to TRBJ2-7, with a weak D call TRBD1 (6 bases). With 10 bases removed from V and 2 bases from J, the gap between germline ends came to 15 bases. The germline gives CDR1 MNHEY, CDR2 SMNVEV (reference sequence). The CDR3 covers 13 residues. CDR3 loop: CATAGTSPYEQYF. CDR3 DNA sequence: TGTGCCACCGCCGGGACAAGCCCCTACGAGCAGTACTTC.

Only one count was recorded for this clone. The chain is built from TRBV27 and TRBJ1-2, with 7 positions matching TRBD1. This CDR3 is 15 amino acids long. V was clipped by 3 bases and J by 0 bases; unmatched bases: 4. Germline V gene lookup returns CDR1 MNHEY and CDR2 SMNVEV (reference sequence). The chain's CDR3 is CASSFGRGSNYGYTF. Written as DNA, the CDR3 is TGTGCCAGCAGTTTTGGCAGGGGGTCTAACTATGGCTACACCTTC.

This clone appeared a few times. The sample has other DNA sequences that encode this CDR3 too. The chain joins TRBV6-5 to TRBJ2-7; 12 bases fit TRBD2. This CDR3 comprises 14 residues. The V gene end was trimmed by 2 bases and the J gene end by 4 bases; junction bases not matched to a gene: 0. Germline loops: CDR1 MNHEY, CDR2 SVGAGI. The CDR3 bases are TGTGCCAGCAGTTACGGGACTAGCGGGTACGAGCAGTACTTC. Translating it yields CASSYGTSGYEQYF.

The V gene is TRBV27, the J gene TRBJ1-1, with TRBD1 identical over 9 bases. The ends lost 7 bases at V and 7 bases at J; junction bases unmatched: 7. Germline V gene sequence: CDR1 MNHEY, CDR2 SMNVEV (reference sequence). This CDR3 region has 13 residues. The CDR3 bases are TGTGCCAGCAAGAGGACAGGGGCCAGTGAAGCTTTCTTT. This encodes CASKRTGASEAFF.

This clone was seen once. The genes are TRBV2 and TRBJ2-1; D remains unclear. V was clipped by 9 bases and J by 0 bases, with 9 bases between them. There are 13 residues in the CDR3. From germline, CDR1 is SNHLY and CDR2 FYNNEI. This chain's CDR3 is CARSRLSYNEQFF. CDR3 nucleotides: TGTGCCAGATCAAGACTCTCCTACAATGAGCAGTTCTTC.

This chain joins TRBV10-3 and TRBJ1-1; 7 nucleotides agree with TRBD1. The CDR3 covers 15 residues. Losses at the gene ends were 1 base for V and 1 base for J; bases not matched to a gene: 3. The germline gives CDR1 ENHRY, CDR2 SYGVKD. CDR3 region: CAISELQGENTEAFF. The CDR3 nucleotides read TGTGCCATCAGTGAGTTGCAGGGGGAGAACACTGAAGCTTTCTTT.

The chain recombines TRBV19 with TRBJ1-1; 7 nucleotides match TRBD1. CDR1 and CDR2 (germline): LNHDA, SQIVND (reference sequence). V gave up 7 bases and J gave up 3 bases; unmatched junction bases: 8. The CDR3 spans 14 residues. The CDR3: CASTKRGRDTEAFF. DNA for the CDR3: TGTGCCAGTACCAAAAGGGGGCGCGACACTGAAGCTTTCTTT.